A single sample is the source of the 23 T cell receptor beta chains below, sequenced in a study of blood T cell repertoires in COVID-19. Using immunoSEQ multiplex PCR, the repertoire was profiled, and TCRdb retains in-frame clones only, with some absent. Of 50,000 or so clones in the sample, just over 90% were seen once. The sequenced sample consisted of peripheral blood. The receptors shown here come from a man aged 60 to 75 with COVID-19, enrolled during active disease.

This chain links TRBV20-1 with TRBJ1-2, with D perhaps matching TRBD1 (6 bases). The CDR3 spans 14 residues. The germline V gene encodes CDR1 DFQATT and CDR2 SNEGSKA (reference sequence). Trimming shortened V by 3 bases and J by 0 bases, and 11 bases separated the two germline ends. The CDR3 DNA reads as TGCAGTGCTAGTATAGGGGGTACTAACTATGGCTACACCTTC. As protein: CSASIGGTNYGYTF.

The chain combines TRBV7-3 with TRBJ2-3, with D possibly being TRBD2 (5 bases). The germline V gene has CDR1 SGHTA and CDR2 FQGTGA. The CDR3 runs to 15 residues. V was cut by 2 bases and J by 4 bases, with 13 bases left in between. The CDR3 protein is CASSLENTGSDTQYF. In DNA, the CDR3 is TGTGCCAGCAGCTTAGAAAACACGGGGTCAGATACGCAGTATTTT.

This clone was detected only once. The CDR3 region is CASSVIQGTNYGYTF. CDR3 coding DNA: TGTGCCAGCAGTGTAATACAGGGGACTAACTATGGCTACACCTTC. The genes are TRBV2 and TRBJ1-2; 7 positions agree with TRBD1. Germline CDR1 reads SNHLY; CDR2 reads FYNNEI. V was pared by 4 bases and J by 0 bases, with 5 bases of the junction left unmatched. The CDR3 consists of 15 residues.

CDR3 nucleotide sequence: TGTGCCAGCAGCGGAAAGCAGGGTACGGGAAACACCATATATTTT. It translates to CASSGKQGTGNTIYF. V usage is TRBV9 and J usage is TRBJ1-3, with a possible D match to TRBD1 (5 bases). The CDR3 runs 15 residues. V was pared by 3 bases and J by 4 bases, with 14 bases between. Per germline, CDR1 SGDLS and CDR2 YYNGEE.

J is TRBJ1-2 and V is TRBV30; TRBD1 agrees at 8 bases. The germline V gene encodes CDR1 GTSNPN and CDR2 SVGIG (reference sequence). After removal of 3 bases from V and 4 bases from J, the junction contained 4 bases not matched to a gene. This CDR3 is built from 13 residues. Written as DNA, the CDR3 is TGTGCCTGGAGGAGACAGGGGAGCTATGGCTACACCTTC. Protein product: CAWRRQGSYGYTF.

This clone was detected only a few times. This chain links TRBV18 with TRBJ1-2, with 9 bases fitting TRBD1. With 0 bases clipped from V and 0 bases from J, the junction kept 5 bases outside the gene matches. Germline-derived CDR1 and CDR2 are KGHSH and LQKENI. The CDR3 is made up of 17 amino acids. This CDR3 is CASSPPGQGPANYGYTF. Written as DNA, the CDR3 is TGTGCCAGCTCACCACCAGGACAGGGGCCCGCTAACTATGGCTACACCTTC.

This chain connects TRBV18 to TRBJ2-5; 13 nucleotides match TRBD2. The CDR3 is 16 residues long. V shed 5 bases and J 5 bases; nucleotides not matched to a gene: 8. Germline loops: CDR1 KGHSH, CDR2 LQKENI. The CDR3 DNA sequence: TGTGCCAGCTCATCGCGGACTAGCGGGAGTGGGGAGACCCAGTACTTC. It is translated as CASSSRTSGSGETQYF.

The chain uses TRBV30 and TRBJ1-3, with 9 bases fitting TRBD1. The germline V gene has CDR1 GTSNPN and CDR2 SVGIG (reference sequence). This CDR3 is 15 amino acids long. J lost 4 bases, V lost 7 bases, and 11 bases had no gene match. CDR3: CASTTGQGTGNTIYF. CDR3 nucleotides: TGTGCCTCAACGACCGGACAGGGGACGGGAAACACCATATATTTT. Drawing the rest from reference TRBV30 and TRBJ1-3, the complete variable domain is SQTIHQWPATLVQPVGSPLSLECTVEGTSNPNLYWYRQAAGRGLQLLFYSVGIGQISSEVPQNLSASRPQDRQFILSSKKLLLSDSGFYLCASTTGQGTGNTIYFGEGSWLTVV.

The rearrangement links TRBV5-4 to TRBJ1-3; 8 positions agree with TRBD1. Germline V gives CDR1 SGHNT, CDR2 YYREEE (reference sequence). This CDR3 contains 15 residues. V was pared by 4 bases and J by 8 bases, with 11 bases of the junction left unmatched. This chain's CDR3 is CASSQWTGLGDTIYF. In DNA form, the CDR3 reads TGTGCCAGCAGCCAATGGACAGGGCTAGGTGACACCATATATTTT.

The genes are TRBV4-1 and TRBJ1-2; 10 nucleotides match TRBD1. Germline V gene lookup returns CDR1 MGHRA and CDR2 YSYEKL. The CDR3 sequence is 15 residues long. V was clipped by 4 bases and J by 8 bases; unmatched bases: 10. The CDR3 region has the DNA TGCGCCAGCAGCCGGCGGGACAGGGGCCTCTGGGGCTACACCTTC. This sequence encodes CASSRRDRGLWGYTF.

The V call is TRBV7-9, the J call TRBJ2-2; the match to TRBD1 covers 10 bases. Germline lookup yields CDR1 SEHNR and CDR2 FQNEAQ (reference sequence). The CDR3 spans 16 residues. The J segment lost 4 bases and the V segment lost 3 bases, leaving 5 bases of the junction unmatched. The CDR3 region is CASSLTGGIGTGELFF. Here the CDR3 DNA reads TGTGCCAGCAGCTTGACAGGGGGCATCGGCACCGGGGAGCTGTTTTTT.

J is TRBJ2-6 and V is TRBV7-2; D gene ambiguous. CDR1 SGHTA and CDR2 FQGNSA come from the germline V gene. The CDR3 is 17 amino acids. The V end lost 5 bases, the J end lost 0 bases, and 14 bases lay between the germline ends. The CDR3: CASSDQPRFSGANVLTF. CDR3 nucleotide sequence: TGTGCCAGCAGCGACCAACCGAGGTTCTCTGGGGCCAACGTCCTGACTTTC. Using reference TRBV7-2 and TRBJ2-6 for the parts outside the CDR3, the full variable domain is GAGVSQSPSNKVTEKGKDVELRCDPISGHTALYWYRQSLGQGLEFLIYFQGNSAPDKSGLPSDRFSAERTGGSVSTLTIQRTQQEDSAVYLCASSDQPRFSGANVLTFGAGSRLTVL.

The chain is built from TRBV11-2 and TRBJ2-3, with TRBD1 matching 12 bases. Germline trimming cut 3 bases from V and 2 bases from J; bases unmatched to any gene: 0. The CDR3 covers 15 residues. CDR1 and CDR2 (germline): SGHAT, FQNNGV. CDR3 amino acids: CASSLGQGATDTQYF. For the CDR3, the DNA is TGTGCCAGCAGCTTGGGACAGGGGGCCACAGATACGCAGTATTTT.

This clone was seen more than once but under ten times. The chain uses TRBV30 and TRBJ1-3; perhaps TRBD1 as D (6 bases). The CDR3 extends over 14 amino acids. Trimming took 6 bases from V and 4 from J, leaving 16 bases between them. Germline V gene data show CDR1 as GTSNPN and CDR2 as SVGIG (reference sequence). The CDR3 DNA reads TGTGCCTGCTTGACAGGTCCGGGAGGAAACACCATATATTTT. Protein sequence: CACLTGPGGNTIYF.

The chain couples TRBV18 to TRBJ2-7; 9 nucleotides match TRBD2. Germline loops: CDR1 KGHSH, CDR2 LQKENI. The ends lost 4 bases at V and 9 bases at J; junction bases unmatched: 16. This CDR3 comprises 16 residues. Here the CDR3 DNA reads TGTGCCAGCTCACGCTCCCCTAGCGGGGAGAGTACGAGGCAGTACTTC. This gives the protein CASSRSPSGESTRQYF.

The rearrangement joins TRBV7-9 to TRBJ2-7; 7 bases align to TRBD1. The V and J ends lost 5 bases and 7 bases, in that order; junction bases with no gene match: 14. The CDR3 runs 15 residues. Per the germline V gene, CDR1 is SEHNR and CDR2 is FQNEAQ (reference sequence). The CDR3 protein is CASSPWVGQNSEQYF. Here the CDR3 DNA reads TGTGCCAGCAGCCCTTGGGTGGGACAGAACAGTGAGCAGTACTTC.

This clone turned up a few times. The V call is TRBV19, the J call TRBJ2-7, with a tentative D call TRBD2 (5 bases). Trimming took 10 bases from V and 0 from J, leaving 13 bases between them. The CDR3 is made up of 13 amino acids. Germline V lookup: CDR1 LNHDA, CDR2 SQIVND (reference sequence). The CDR3 loop reads CATSMGSSYEQYF. The DNA of the CDR3 is TGTGCCACCTCGATGGGGAGCTCCTACGAGCAGTACTTC.

This sequence joins TRBV19 and TRBJ1-1, with 10 bases aligning to TRBD1. This CDR3 comprises 17 residues. The junction had 14 bases not matched to a gene; V was cut back by 10 bases and J by 0 bases. CDR1 and CDR2 from the germline V gene are LNHDA and SQIVND (reference sequence). CDR3 DNA: TGTGCCAACACGGGGGGACAGGGGCCATCGTTGAACACTGAAGCTTTCTTT. It specifies CANTGGQGPSLNTEAFF.

The chain couples TRBV15 to TRBJ2-7, with 11 bases identical to TRBD2. The CDR3 spans 16 residues. V shed 1 base and J 3 bases; nucleotides not matched to a gene: 5. Germline V CDR1 and CDR2: LNHNV, YYDKDF (reference sequence). Written as DNA, the CDR3 is TGTGCCACCAGCAGAGGGATTAGCGGGAGGGACTACGAGCAGTACTTC. Translating it yields CATSRGISGRDYEQYF. Drawing the rest from reference TRBV15 and TRBJ2-7, the complete variable domain is DAMVIQNPRYQVTQFGKPVTLSCSQTLNHNVMYWYQQKSSQAPKLLFHYYDKDFNNEADTPDNFQSRRPNTSFCFLDIRSPGLGDTAMYLCATSRGISGRDYEQYFGPGTRLTVT.

The sample holds a few counts of this clone. V usage is TRBV18 and J usage is TRBJ2-7, with D possibly matching TRBD1 (6 bases). The CDR3 contains 17 residues. Trimming cost V 5 bases and J 2 bases, with 22 bases left between them. The germline V gene encodes CDR1 KGHSH and CDR2 LQKENI. The CDR3 DNA reads as TGTGCCAGCTCATCACGGACAGCCCGTGAGATTACCTACGAGCAGTACTTC. It codes for CASSSRTAREITYEQYF. The full variable domain, its missing parts supplied by reference TRBV18 and TRBJ2-7, is NAGVMQNPRHLVRRRGQEARLRCSPMKGHSHVYWYRQLPEEGLKFMVYLQKENIIDESGMPKERFSAEFPKEGPSILRIQQVVRGDSAAYFCASSSRTAREITYEQYFGPGTRLTVT.

The chain carries TRBV28 and TRBJ2-1; 10 positions agree with TRBD2. CDR1 and CDR2 from the germline V gene are MDHEN and SYDVKM. This CDR3 has 14 amino acids. V dropped 6 bases and J dropped 7; count of bases not matched to a gene: 6. The CDR3 region is CASRVAGGKNEQFF. CDR3 coding DNA: TGTGCCAGCAGGGTAGCGGGAGGAAAAAATGAGCAGTTCTTC. Together with reference TRBV28 and TRBJ2-1, the CDR3 gives the full variable domain: DVKVTQSSRYLVKRTGEKVFLECVQDMDHENMFWYRQDPGLGLRLIYFSYDVKMKEKGDIPEGYSVSREKKERFSLILESASTNQTSMYLCASRVAGGKNEQFFGPGTRLTVL.

The genes are TRBV5-1 and TRBJ2-1, with TRBD1 matching over 8 bases. Germline V gives CDR1 SGHRS, CDR2 YFSETQ. Trimming removed 4 bases from V and 0 bases from J; junction bases left unmatched: 3. This CDR3 comprises 15 residues. The CDR3 nucleotides read TGCGCCAGCAGCACAACAGGGGGCTCCTACAATGAGCAGTTCTTC. Protein: CASSTTGGSYNEQFF. The full variable domain, in which reference TRBV5-1 and TRBJ2-1 provide the parts outside the CDR3, is KAGVTQTPRYLIKTRGQQVTLSCSPISGHRSVSWYQQTPGQGLQFLFEYFSETQRNKGNFPGRFSGRQFSNSRSEMNVSTLELGDSALYLCASSTTGGSYNEQFFGPGTRLTVL.

The chain has TRBV7-2 and TRBJ2-2; 8 bases align to TRBD1. The CDR3 is made up of 16 amino acids. J gave up 0 bases and V 3 bases, and 3 bases lay outside the gene matches. Germline CDR1 is SGHTA and CDR2 is FQGNSA. The CDR3 nucleotides are TGTGCCAGCAGCTTCGACAGGGGCGCGAACACCGGGGAGCTGTTTTTT. Translated: CASSFDRGANTGELFF.